This is a list of T cell receptor beta chains from one sample in a study of CD8 T cells in ankylosing spondylitis. Using its own MiXCR run on the 5' RACE reads, TCRdb lists one record per CDR3 protein. Of 150,000 to 200,000 distinct CDR3 sequences in the sample, over 15% were seen once. Sequenced: blood, either unsorted or a sorted T cell fraction (not recorded which). These receptors were collected from a male donor aged 5 to 30 with ankylosing spondylitis or in good health (not recorded which). CDR3s leave out the opening cysteine and the closing phenylalanine or tryptophan. Fields, in order: CDR3 protein, J gene, V gene.

cdr3_aa: ASSHSSGSFYEQF
j_call: TRBJ2-1
v_call: TRBV12-3/TRBV12-4

cdr3_aa: ASSNGTSGSRETQY
j_call: TRBJ2-5
v_call: TRBV12-3/TRBV12-4

cdr3_aa: ASSRGQPTGELF
j_call: TRBJ2-2
v_call: TRBV4-3

cdr3_aa: SVVGGTSDEQF
j_call: TRBJ2-1
v_call: TRBV29-1

cdr3_aa: ASSPTGGGYT
j_call: TRBJ1-2
v_call: TRBV19

cdr3_aa: SEKQMNTEAF
j_call: TRBJ1-1
v_call: TRBV29-1

cdr3_aa: ASSFQGLSGANVLT
j_call: TRBJ2-6
v_call: TRBV28

cdr3_aa: SVVTGGEGLF
j_call: TRBJ1-4
v_call: TRBV29-1

cdr3_aa: ASRNGGIGSPLH
j_call: TRBJ1-6
v_call: TRBV6-5

cdr3_aa: SIRTGITYGYT
j_call: TRBJ1-2
v_call: TRBV29-1

cdr3_aa: SARPFSSYEQY
j_call: TRBJ2-7
v_call: TRBV20-1

cdr3_aa: ASSLRGSHEQY
j_call: TRBJ2-7
v_call: TRBV27

cdr3_aa: SVPVRGPYNEQF
j_call: TRBJ2-1
v_call: TRBV29-1

cdr3_aa: ASSEQGESYEQY
j_call: TRBJ2-7
v_call: TRBV25-1

cdr3_aa: ASSTEGATNTGELF
j_call: TRBJ2-2
v_call: TRBV7-2

cdr3_aa: SAKGGRGNVEQF
j_call: TRBJ2-1
v_call: TRBV20-1

cdr3_aa: AWIQRGARETQY
j_call: TRBJ2-5
v_call: TRBV30

cdr3_aa: SVEMVPPSGYT
j_call: TRBJ1-2
v_call: TRBV29-1

cdr3_aa: SAPNPRTGRYTEAF
j_call: TRBJ1-1
v_call: TRBV20-1

cdr3_aa: AIRAGFQEGNEQF
j_call: TRBJ2-1
v_call: TRBV10-3

cdr3_aa: SARETSGTGSGGYNEQF
j_call: TRBJ2-1
v_call: TRBV20-1

cdr3_aa: ASSLEGMGLEQF
j_call: TRBJ2-1
v_call: TRBV7-6

cdr3_aa: ASSKTRETQY
j_call: TRBJ2-5
v_call: TRBV19

cdr3_aa: ASSYKSRRHYGYT
j_call: TRBJ1-2
v_call: TRBV6-2/TRBV6-3

cdr3_aa: SVDRGAGETQY
j_call: TRBJ2-5
v_call: TRBV29-1

cdr3_aa: ASSLSAGVSYNEQF
j_call: TRBJ2-1
v_call: TRBV5-1

cdr3_aa: ASSQGTGVLQPQH
j_call: TRBJ1-5
v_call: TRBV4-1

cdr3_aa: SALGQRSPYNEQF
j_call: TRBJ2-1
v_call: TRBV20-1

cdr3_aa: ASRRDRVNQPQH
j_call: TRBJ1-5
v_call: TRBV5-1

cdr3_aa: SASGGGTSGIDEQF
j_call: TRBJ2-1
v_call: TRBV20-1

cdr3_aa: ASSGTSGNEQF
j_call: TRBJ2-1
v_call: TRBV25-1